These T cell receptor beta chains were read from a single sample in a study of response to subunit inactivated influenza vaccine. TCRdb reprocessed the RT-PCR reads via MiXCR and lists one record per CDR3 protein. The sample holds around 190,000 distinct CDR3 sequences, about an eighth seen once. Source: CD8+ T cells sorted from PBMCs, taken approximately 5 days after vaccination. These receptors came from a man between 45 and 60 years old who received an inactivated influenza vaccine. The CDR3 runs from the conserved cysteine through the conserved F or W. A D gene is named only where the DNA matches it firmly. A clone size is listed for some rows: how often the clone was seen (once, few, many), or a class if it is expanded.

v_gene	j_gene	abundance	d_gene	CDR3aa	CDR3nt
TRBV27	TRBJ2-7	NA	NA	CASRTRFGRSGDEQYF	TGTGCCAGCAGAACCCGATTTGGGCGGAGCGGCGACGAGCAGTACTTC
TRBV20-1	TRBJ1-5	NA	NA	CSARETKNQPQHF	TGCAGTGCTAGAGAGACCAAGAATCAGCCCCAGCATTTT
TRBV5-6	TRBJ2-7	few	NA	CASSSETSPGSRSYEQYF	TGTGCCAGCAGCTCCGAAACATCCCCGGGCTCTAGATCCTACGAGCAGTACTTC
TRBV12-5	TRBJ2-4	NA	NA	CASALGQNIQYF	TGTGCTAGTGCTTTAGGACAGAACATTCAGTACTTC
TRBV6-1	TRBJ2-6	many	TRBD1	CASTRGDRGSSGANVLTF	TGTGCCAGCACGAGGGGAGACAGGGGATCCTCTGGGGCCAACGTCCTGACTTTC
TRBV9	TRBJ2-3	NA	NA	CASSGETDTQYF	TGTGCCAGCAGCGGAGAAACAGATACGCAGTATTTT
TRBV4-1	TRBJ1-1	NA	TRBD1	CASSHPTGGMNTEAFF	TGCGCCAGCAGCCATCCGACAGGGGGCATGAACACTGAAGCTTTCTTT
TRBV7-9	TRBJ2-7	NA	TRBD1	CASSLGTGGPYEQYF	TGTGCCAGCAGCTTAGGGACAGGGGGCCCCTACGAGCAGTACTTC
TRBV4-2	TRBJ2-7	few	NA	CASSPRGQLYEQYF	TGTGCCAGCAGCCCGAGAGGACAGCTCTACGAGCAGTACTTC
TRBV5-6	TRBJ1-2	few	TRBD1	CASSLGQAGYTF	TGTGCCAGCAGCTTAGGACAGGCTGGCTACACCTTC
TRBV7-9	TRBJ2-7	NA	TRBD1	CASSLGTDLLF	TGTGCCAGCAGCCTAGGGACAGACCTCCTCTTC
TRBV7-6	TRBJ2-1	few	NA	CASSLKRSGAYNEQFF	TGTGCCAGCAGCTTAAAGAGGTCGGGGGCCTACAATGAGCAGTTCTTC
TRBV4-3	TRBJ2-3	large	TRBD2	CASSQPNAHERGPGDTQYF	TGCGCCAGCAGCCAACCGAATGCCCACGAGCGGGGGCCTGGGGATACGCAGTATTTT
TRBV12-3/TRBV12-4	TRBJ1-2	NA	NA	CASRMTGSNYGYTF	TGTGCCAGCAGGATGACAGGTTCTAACTATGGCTACACCTTC
TRBV11-2	TRBJ2-7	few	NA	CASSLEPRPVYEQYF	TGTGCCAGCAGCTTAGAACCGAGACCGGTCTACGAGCAGTACTTC
TRBV7-8	TRBJ2-1	NA	TRBD1	CASSLFGSTGSSYNEQFF	TGTGCCAGCAGCTTATTCGGGTCGACAGGGAGCTCCTACAATGAGCAGTTCTTC
TRBV29-1	TRBJ2-5	NA	NA	CSVAGAQETQYF	TGCAGCGTTGCCGGGGCCCAAGAGACCCAGTACTTC
TRBV2	TRBJ1-1	NA	TRBD1	CASRGQGVRTEAFF	TGTGCCAGCAGGGGACAGGGGGTTCGGACTGAAGCTTTCTTT
TRBV6-2/TRBV6-3	TRBJ2-1	NA	TRBD2	CASSYGLAAYNEQFF	TGTGCCAGCAGTTACGGGCTAGCGGCCTACAATGAGCAGTTCTTC
TRBV11-3	TRBJ2-2	few	NA	CASSDRNTGELFF	TGTGCCAGCAGCGACCGAAACACCGGGGAGCTGTTTTTT
TRBV12-3/TRBV12-4	TRBJ1-5	NA	NA	CANSPRGNSNQPQHF	TGTGCCAACAGCCCTCGGGGGAATAGCAATCAGCCCCAGCATTTT
TRBV12-3/TRBV12-4	TRBJ2-2	many	NA	CASRTGTLNTGELFF	TGTGCCAGCAGGACCGGGACGTTAAACACCGGGGAGCTGTTTTTT
TRBV6-5	TRBJ1-6	NA	TRBD1	CASSYSDRPNNSPLHF	TGTGCCAGCAGTTACTCGGACAGGCCAAATAATTCACCCCTCCACTTT
TRBV2	TRBJ2-1	NA	TRBD2	CASSWTSGGNDYNEQFF	TGTGCCAGCAGTTGGACTAGCGGGGGGAATGACTACAATGAGCAGTTCTTC
TRBV9	TRBJ2-1	few	TRBD2	CASSNPGRGGSGRARYNEQFF	TGTGCCAGCAGCAACCCGGGACGGGGGGGTAGCGGGAGGGCACGGTACAATGAGCAGTTCTTC
TRBV7-6	TRBJ2-1	NA	NA	CASTVEGSYNEQFF	TGTGCCAGCACCGTCGAGGGGTCCTACAATGAGCAGTTCTTC
TRBV4-1	TRBJ2-1	few	NA	CASSPDELQNYNEQFF	TGCGCCAGCAGCCCTGATGAGCTGCAGAACTACAATGAGCAGTTCTTC
TRBV28	TRBJ1-2	many	NA	CASSLFTPGAYGYTF	TGTGCCAGCAGTTTATTTACCCCAGGGGCCTATGGCTACACCTTC
TRBV6-1	TRBJ2-7	few	NA	CASMGSGTDSYEQYF	TGTGCCAGCATGGGGTCCGGGACGGACTCCTACGAGCAGTACTTC
TRBV5-1	TRBJ2-1	NA	NA	CASSLVGPTDHNEQFF	TGCGCCAGCAGCTTGGTCGGTCCTACGGACCACAATGAGCAGTTCTTC
TRBV6-2/TRBV6-3	TRBJ2-3	few	NA	CASSGPPEEPYTDTQYF	TGTGCCAGCAGTGGACCCCCTGAGGAACCTTACACAGATACGCAGTATTTT
TRBV29-1	TRBJ2-1	few	NA	CSVEVTGRNNEQFF	TGCAGCGTTGAGGTGACGGGCCGAAACAATGAGCAGTTCTTC
TRBV5-1	TRBJ2-7	few	TRBD1	CASSLGITGADTYEQYF	TGCGCCAGCAGCTTGGGGATAACAGGGGCAGACACCTACGAGCAGTACTTC
TRBV7-8	TRBJ2-7	many	TRBD1	CASSEWTGTGEQYF	TGTGCCAGCAGCGAGTGGACAGGGACGGGAGAGCAGTACTTC
TRBV14	TRBJ2-7	few	NA	CASSAFMVHEQYF	TGTGCCAGCAGCGCCTTCATGGTCCACGAGCAGTACTTC
TRBV9	TRBJ1-1	few	NA	CASSVDGDTEAFF	TGTGCCAGCAGCGTAGACGGGGACACTGAAGCTTTCTTT
TRBV10-3	TRBJ2-3	NA	TRBD2	CAISPTGSGGFTDTQYF	TGTGCCATCAGTCCCACGGGTAGCGGGGGTTTCACAGATACGCAGTATTTT
TRBV28	TRBJ2-1	NA	TRBD2	CASSLSLGEGNEQFF	TGTGCCAGCAGTTTATCCCTCGGGGAGGGGAATGAGCAGTTCTTC
TRBV7-2	TRBJ1-1	few	NA	CASSLVTAMNTEAFF	TGTGCCAGCAGCTTAGTAACAGCTATGAACACTGAAGCTTTCTTT
TRBV15	TRBJ2-2	few	NA	CATSRVLGVNTGELFF	TGTGCCACCAGCAGAGTCCTAGGGGTGAACACCGGGGAGCTGTTTTTT
TRBV10-3	TRBJ2-7	many	TRBD1	CAISESSPGQVSYEQYF	TGTGCCATCAGTGAGTCCTCTCCGGGACAGGTCTCCTACGAGCAGTACTTC
TRBV6-5	TRBJ2-7	NA	TRBD1	CASSFTPGQTSDEQYF	TGTGCCAGCAGTTTCACCCCGGGACAGACAAGCGACGAGCAGTACTTC
TRBV7-9	TRBJ2-3	few	TRBD2	CASSLPGLAPDTQYF	TGTGCCAGCAGCTTGCCTGGACTAGCCCCCGATACGCAGTATTTT
TRBV6-6	TRBJ2-1	few	NA	CASSYNYEQFF	TGTGCCAGCAGTTACAATTATGAGCAGTTCTTC
TRBV4-3	TRBJ2-4	NA	NA	CASSQGQGIDIQYF	TGCGCCAGCAGCCAAGGTCAGGGGATCGACATTCAGTACTTC
TRBV28	TRBJ1-1	few	NA	CASSETGLNTEAFF	TGTGCCAGCAGTGAAACAGGGCTGAACACTGAAGCTTTCTTT
TRBV15	TRBJ2-6	NA	NA	CATSRDGLPAAGANVLTF	TGTGCCACCAGCAGAGATGGTCTTCCCGCGGCCGGGGCCAACGTCCTGACTTTC
TRBV19	TRBJ2-1	few	NA	CASSIGSGGYNEQFF	TGTGCCAGTAGTATAGGTTCGGGCGGGTACAATGAGCAGTTCTTC
TRBV12-3/TRBV12-4	TRBJ2-5	many	NA	CASSPYVTQETQYF	TGTGCCAGCAGTCCCTACGTGACCCAAGAGACCCAGTACTTC